This entry describes one T cell receptor (beta chain). These data belong to a study of human T cells and chemical hapten exposure. For the study at large: A 2 cm by 2 cm inner upper arm patch received 2% DPC for sensitization.

As to time point: pre-sensitization, week 0. The treatment is: therapeutic diphenylcyclopropenone sensitization with weekly scalp DPC. The CDR3 runs 14 residues. V was shortened by 11 bases and J by 0 bases, with 14 bases between the two germline ends. In germline, CDR1 is MDHEN, CDR2 SYDVKM. MiXCR, run by TCRdb on the RACE reads, gives a single entry per CDR3 protein. Of about 110,000 distinct CDR3 sequences listed, less than 15% are singletons. Here the sequenced sample was whole blood, taken in connection with sensitization to the hapten diphenylcyclopropenone (DPC). The chain links TRBV28 to TRBJ2-4; either TRBD1 or TRBD2 may fit D (5 bases each). The sequence came from a woman aged 50 to 60 with alopecia areata. Some clones in this sample may be carry-over from other donors' samples. CDR3 sequence (DNA): TGTGCCGCCCGGGACGGTCTAGCCAAAAACATTCAGTACTTC. As protein: CAARDGLAKNIQYF.